Presented here are 4 T cell receptor beta chains from one specimen sequenced in a study of cytomegalovirus exposure and HLA in healthy donors. The PCR employed 60 Vbeta primers together with 13 Jbeta primers. The assay was immunoSEQ multiplex PCR, and TCRdb's table has in-frame clones only and misses some. This table has 95,000 to 150,000 clones, more than 65% appearing once. Specimen: PBMCs. Every receptor here comes from a human donor in good health.

V usage is TRBV28 and J usage is TRBJ2-7; the D gene is possibly TRBD1 (7 bases). V lost 5 bases and J lost 2, with 16 bases in between. From germline, CDR1 is MDHEN and CDR2 SYDVKM. CDR3 length equals 15 residues. CDR3 region: CASSGTQGGAYEQYF. As DNA, the CDR3 is TGTGCCAGCAGTGGAACCCAGGGGGGTGCCTACGAGCAGTACTTC.

This clone has a handful of counts. The chain uses TRBV7-8 and TRBJ2-6; the D gene is possibly TRBD2 (6 bases). Germline CDR1 SGHVS, CDR2 FQNEAQ. V gave up 2 bases and J gave up 2 bases, with 16 bases separating them. The CDR3 consists of 18 residues. For the CDR3, the DNA is TGTGCCAGCAGCTTAATGGGTGGTGGGGGGACTGGGGCCAACGTCCTGACTTTC. Amino acid sequence: CASSLMGGGGTGANVLTF.

This sequence joins TRBV5-1 and TRBJ2-1; TRBD2 matches at 9 bases. CDR1 and CDR2 from the germline V gene are SGHRS and YFSETQ. Trimming took 4 bases from V and 8 from J; bases not matched to a gene: 10. The CDR3 extends over 15 amino acids. CDR3 amino acids: CASSGEASGVDEQFF. In DNA, the CDR3 is TGCGCCAGCAGCGGAGAAGCTAGCGGGGTCGATGAGCAGTTCTTC. Full variable domain (remainder filled in from reference TRBV5-1 and TRBJ2-1): KAGVTQTPRYLIKTRGQQVTLSCSPISGHRSVSWYQQTPGQGLQFLFEYFSETQRNKGNFPGRFSGRQFSNSRSEMNVSTLELGDSALYLCASSGEASGVDEQFFGPGTRLTVL.

The chain joins TRBV4-2 to TRBJ2-1; 16 nucleotides match TRBD2. V gave up 4 bases and J gave up 8 bases; unmatched junction bases: 5. The CDR3 consists of 16 residues. The germline gives CDR1 LGHNA, CDR2 YNFKEQ. This CDR3 is CASSPGLAGGLDEQFF. CDR3 in DNA: TGTGCCAGCAGCCCGGGACTAGCGGGAGGGTTGGATGAGCAGTTCTTC.